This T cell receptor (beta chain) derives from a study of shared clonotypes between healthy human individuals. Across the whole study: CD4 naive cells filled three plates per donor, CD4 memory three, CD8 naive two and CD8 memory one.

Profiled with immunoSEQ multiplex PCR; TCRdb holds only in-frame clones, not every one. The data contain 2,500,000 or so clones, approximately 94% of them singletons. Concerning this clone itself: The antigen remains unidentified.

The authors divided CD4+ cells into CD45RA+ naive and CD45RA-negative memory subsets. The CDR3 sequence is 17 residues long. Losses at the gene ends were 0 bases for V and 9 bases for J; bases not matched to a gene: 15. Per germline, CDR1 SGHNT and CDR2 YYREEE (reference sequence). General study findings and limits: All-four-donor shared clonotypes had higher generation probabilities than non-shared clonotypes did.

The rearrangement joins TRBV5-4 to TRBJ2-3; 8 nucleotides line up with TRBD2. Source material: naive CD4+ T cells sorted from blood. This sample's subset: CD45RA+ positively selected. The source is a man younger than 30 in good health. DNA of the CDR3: TGTGCCAGCAGCTTGGGGTTAGCGGGATCTGGAAGGGAAACGCAGTATTTT. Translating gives CASSLGLAGSGRETQYF.